The 23 T cell receptor beta chains in this list originate from one sample, sequenced in a study of control samples from healthy donors and cancer patients. Some clones are missing from TCRdb's copy, which holds only in-frame ones; the method was immunoSEQ multiplex PCR. The sample shows 120,000 to 150,000 clones, around 86% of them seen only once. Sequencing was performed on blood. The source of these receptors is a man in his thirties or forties in good health.

This chain uses TRBV29-1 with TRBJ2-7, with a possible D match to TRBD1 (6 bases). The length of the CDR3 is 13 residues. The germline V gene encodes CDR1 SQVTM and CDR2 ANQGSEA. V lost 6 bases and J 7 bases, leaving 19 bases between the germline ends. In nucleotides, the CDR3 is TGCAGCGTGAGAAAAGGACAGCTGGGGGAGCAGTACTTC. It yields the protein CSVRKGQLGEQYF.

This chain joins TRBV11-3 and TRBJ1-1; 9 bases are a match to TRBD1. Per the germline V gene, CDR1 is SGHNT and CDR2 is YENEEA. The CDR3 is 14 residues long. The V segment lost 5 bases and the J segment 10 bases; nucleotides outside the gene matches: 11. The CDR3 loop reads CASSPSVGQGLAFF. CDR3 DNA sequence: TGTGCCAGCAGCCCAAGTGTGGGACAGGGACTAGCTTTCTTT.

The genes are TRBV3-1 (or the pseudogene TRBV3-2) and TRBJ1-1; tentatively, D is TRBD1 (6 bases). Looked up from germline, CDR1 is LGHDT and CDR2 is YNNKEL (reference sequence). V lost 3 bases and J 4 bases, leaving 12 bases between the germline ends. The CDR3 runs 14 residues. In DNA, the CDR3 is TGTGCCAGCAGCCAGGTGCAGGGGAGCACTGAAGCTTTCTTT. Its protein product is CASSQVQGSTEAFF.

The chain employs TRBV5-6 and TRBJ2-7; TRBD2 agrees at 7 bases. There are 14 residues in the CDR3. Germline values: CDR1 SGHDT, CDR2 YYEEEE. The ends lost 1 base at V and 3 bases at J; junction bases unmatched: 4. This chain's CDR3 is CASSLRGVHYEQYF. The DNA for the CDR3 is TGTGCCAGCAGCTTGCGGGGGGTCCACTACGAGCAGTACTTC.

The chain is built from TRBV7-2 and TRBJ2-7; 9 positions agree with TRBD2. This CDR3 is 14 amino acids long. V dropped 5 bases and J dropped 0; count of bases not matched to a gene: 2. CDR1 is SGHTA and CDR2 is FQGNSA in the germline V gene. For the CDR3, the DNA is TGTGCCAGCAGCAGTAGCGGGAGCTCCTACGAGCAGTACTTC. This encodes CASSSSGSSYEQYF. The entire variable domain, with the rest obtained from reference TRBV7-2 and TRBJ2-7, is as follows: GAGVSQSPSNKVTEKGKDVELRCDPISGHTALYWYRQSLGQGLEFLIYFQGNSAPDKSGLPSDRFSAERTGGSVSTLTIQRTQQEDSAVYLCASSSSGSSYEQYFGPGTRLTVT.

The CDR3 DNA reads as TGCGCCAGCAGTCCCTTCAAGTCAAGGAACACTGAAGCTTTCTTT. The encoded protein is CASSPFKSRNTEAFF. The chain joins TRBV23-1 to TRBJ1-1; no clear D gene. TRBV23-1 belongs to the ORF category, with a function that is uncertain. V gave up 4 bases and J gave up 1 base, with 13 bases separating them. CDR3 size: 15 residues.

CDR3 sequence: CASSEWSDRLSGANVLTF. In nucleotides, the CDR3 is TGCGCCAGCAGTGAATGGTCCGACAGGCTCTCTGGGGCCAACGTCCTGACTTTC. J is TRBJ2-6 and V is TRBV10-1; TRBD1 might be the D (6 bases). V lost 3 bases to trimming and J lost 0 bases, with 15 bases between them. Germline V gives CDR1 WNHNN, CDR2 SYGVQD (reference sequence). CDR3 length: 18 amino acids.

The J gene is TRBJ1-4, the V gene TRBV7-9; 7 bases fit TRBD1. Germline lookup yields CDR1 SEHNR and CDR2 FQNEAQ (reference sequence). Trimming took 1 base from V and 7 from J; bases not matched to a gene: 6. The CDR3 runs 15 residues. CDR3 nucleotides: TGTGCCAGCAGCTTAGATCAGGGGGAATTTGAAAAACTGTTTTTT. This translates into CASSLDQGEFEKLFF.

V is TRBV12-5 and J is TRBJ1-5, with 10 positions matching TRBD1. CDR1 and CDR2 from the germline V gene are LGHNT and FRNRAP. V lost 0 bases to trimming and J lost 0 bases; unmatched junction nucleotides: 11. The CDR3 is made up of 20 amino acids. The CDR3 protein is CASGLVLGQGDTYSNQPQHF. In DNA form, the CDR3 reads TGTGCTAGTGGTTTGGTACTCGGACAGGGGGATACATATAGCAATCAGCCCCAGCATTTT. Based on the CDR3 plus reference TRBV12-5 and TRBJ1-5, the full variable domain is DARVTQTPRHKVTEMGQEVTMRCQPILGHNTVFWYRQTMMQGLELLAYFRNRAPLDDSGMPKDRFSAEMPDATLATLKIQPSEPRDSAVYFCASGLVLGQGDTYSNQPQHFGDGTRLSIL.

As concerns this clone: This CDR3 is also generated by other DNA sequences in the sample. This rearrangement joins TRBV6-2 or TRBV6-3 to TRBJ2-1; D might be TRBD1 (5 bases). V lost 3 bases and J 0 bases, leaving 6 bases between the germline ends. The CDR3 is 14 residues long. Germline CDR1 is MNHEY and CDR2 is SVGEGT. The CDR3 nucleotides read TGTGCCAGCAGTTATGACAGCTCCTACAATGAGCAGTTCTTC. Its protein is CASSYDSSYNEQFF.

This clone has just a few counts. The CDR3 spells CASSYQVENTEAFF. The CDR3 DNA follows: TGTGCCAGCAGTTACCAGGTGGAGAACACTGAAGCTTTCTTT. The V call is TRBV6-2 or TRBV6-3, the J call TRBJ1-1; D is unresolved. The V end was cut by 2 bases, the J end by 1 base, with 8 bases between. The V gene's germline CDR1 is MNHEY and CDR2 SVGEGT. The CDR3 covers 14 residues.

The V call is TRBV7-8, the J call TRBJ2-5; 9 bases map to TRBD1. CDR1 and CDR2 from the germline V gene are SGHVS and FQNEAQ. This CDR3 is built from 14 residues. J gave up 4 bases and V 7 bases, and 7 bases lay outside the gene matches. The CDR3 reads CASTPTGGGETQYF. CDR3 nucleotide sequence: TGTGCCAGCACCCCGACAGGGGGAGGAGAGACCCAGTACTTC.

This clone was observed a single time. The chain carries TRBV4-3 and TRBJ1-3, with D hard to call. Germline lookup yields CDR1 LGHNA and CDR2 YSLEER. Deletions cut 0 bases from V and 9 bases from J, with 15 bases between. The CDR3 extends over 15 amino acids. The CDR3 here is CASSQDLSVGRTIYF. The CDR3 nucleotides read TGCGCCAGCAGCCAAGATCTCAGCGTTGGGCGCACCATATATTTT.

The chain joins TRBV19 to TRBJ2-5, with D tentatively TRBD2 (5 bases). The germline V gene encodes CDR1 LNHDA and CDR2 SQIVND (reference sequence). Trimming took 3 bases from V and 5 from J, leaving 13 bases between them. This CDR3 spans 14 amino acids. This CDR3 reads CASSIVPRGETQYF. CDR3 nucleotides: TGTGCCAGTAGTATTGTCCCCAGAGGGGAGACCCAGTACTTC.

CDR3 sequence reads: CASRQSRGEQYF. Written as DNA, the CDR3 is TGCGCCAGCAGGCAGAGCAGGGGCGAGCAGTACTTC. This sequence joins TRBV5-1 and TRBJ2-7; D possibly corresponds to TRBD1 (6 bases). Germline V CDR1 and CDR2: SGHRS, YFSETQ. Trimming cost V 5 bases and J 6 bases, with 12 bases left between them. This CDR3 contains 12 residues.

This rearrangement joins TRBV6-5 to TRBJ2-3, with 7 bases lining up with TRBD1. The ends lost 4 bases at V and 9 bases at J; junction bases unmatched: 4. The CDR3 length is 12 residues. Germline-derived CDR1 and CDR2 are MNHEY and SVGAGI. The CDR3 nucleotides read TGTGCCAGCAGTTCACCGGGACAGACGCAGTATTTT. Amino acids: CASSSPGQTQYF.

The chain recombines TRBV27 with TRBJ1-1; D might be TRBD1 (5 bases). Germline V gene sequence: CDR1 MNHEY, CDR2 SMNVEV (reference sequence). This CDR3 contains 15 residues. Trimming took 5 bases from V and 0 from J, leaving 13 bases between them. For the CDR3, the DNA is TGTGCCAGCAGTCGTTCCACGGGACTGAACACTGAAGCTTTCTTT. This encodes CASSRSTGLNTEAFF.

The J gene is TRBJ1-1, the V gene TRBV7-2; possibly TRBD1 for D (5 bases). Between the trimmed V and J ends, which lost 2 bases and 4 bases, there was a span of 17 bases. Germline V gene data show CDR1 as SGHTA and CDR2 as FQGNSA. The CDR3 has 16 amino acids. In DNA, the CDR3 is TGTGCCAGCAGCTTAACCCCTCCCGGGGGGGGCACTGAAGCTTTCTTT. It translates to CASSLTPPGGGTEAFF.

The chain couples TRBV29-1 to TRBJ2-7, with D possibly being TRBD2 (5 bases). This CDR3 comprises 14 residues. The germline CDR1 and CDR2 sequences are SQVTM and ANQGSEA. Deletions cut 5 bases from V and 2 bases from J, with 16 bases between. The CDR3: CSVRPSGTTYEQYF. The CDR3, as DNA: TGCAGCGTTCGCCCAAGCGGCACGACCTACGAGCAGTACTTC.

The chain is built from TRBV24-1 and TRBJ2-7; 13 bases line up with TRBD2. Germline V gene lookup returns CDR1 KGHDR and CDR2 SFDVKD. The junction had 6 bases not matched to a gene; V was cut back by 5 bases and J by 0 bases. The CDR3 has 17 residues. The CDR3 bases are TGTGCCACCAGTGGCCCACTAGCGGGAGGGCCCTCCTACGAGCAGTACTTC. Encoded protein: CATSGPLAGGPSYEQYF.

This rearrangement joins TRBV5-4 to TRBJ2-5; D is perhaps TRBD2 (7 bases). There are 15 residues in the CDR3. Germline V lookup: CDR1 SGHNT, CDR2 YYREEE (reference sequence). Trimming removed 4 bases at V and 2 bases at J, with 15 bases between. In DNA, the CDR3 is TGTGCCAGCAGCCCAGTCGGGGGGCGACAAGAGACCCAGTACTTC. Amino acid sequence: CASSPVGGRQETQYF.

J is TRBJ2-3 and V is TRBV7-2; 7 bases agree with TRBD2. Germline trimming cut 2 bases from V and 3 bases from J; bases unmatched to any gene: 8. CDR3 size: 16 residues. CDR1 is SGHTA, CDR2 FQGNSA, per germline. CDR3 in amino acids: CASSLLGLAVTDTQYF. Written as DNA, the CDR3 is TGTGCCAGCAGCTTACTTGGTCTAGCGGTAACAGATACGCAGTATTTT.

J is TRBJ1-5 and V is TRBV19; unclear D gene. Germline V gene data show CDR1 as LNHDA and CDR2 as SQIVND (reference sequence). CDR3 size: 14 residues. V was pared by 4 bases and J by 6 bases, with 13 bases between. The CDR3 bases are TGTGCCAGTAGTACCGTCACCTGGGCTCAGCCCCAGCATTTT. Amino acid sequence: CASSTVTWAQPQHF.